This T cell receptor (beta chain) was observed in a study of cytotoxic CD8 clonotypes in ibrutinib-treated CLL. Turning to the study itself: Among the patients, approximately ten presented as relapsed/refractory and around 16 as treatment-naive; roughly 17 showed unmutated IGHV.

This CDR3 has 15 amino acids. Between the trimmed V and J ends, which lost 3 bases and 4 bases, there was a span of 17 bases. Germline CDR1 reads SGHNT; CDR2 reads YYREEE (reference sequence). The method was immunoSEQ multiplex PCR; TCRdb's version includes in-frame clones alone and lacks a portion of them. The table includes approximately 140,000 clones, approximately 90% detected once. This sample comprised PBMCs, obtained after 12 months of ibrutinib treatment. This chain uses TRBV5-4 with TRBJ2-7; D possibly matches TRBD1 or TRBD2 (6 bases each). This sequence originates from a human donor with chronic lymphocytic leukemia. The CDR3 spells CASSSSSGAGYEQYF. For the CDR3, the DNA is TGTGCCAGCAGCTCGTCGTCGGGGGCAGGGTACGAGCAGTACTTC.